The 15 T cell receptor beta chains below all came from one sample that was sequenced in a study of early T cells in non-severe SARS-CoV-2 infection. TCRdb reanalysed the 5' RACE reads using MiXCR and keeps one entry per CDR3 protein. The sample includes some 77,000 distinct CDR3 sequences, about a sixth seen only once; the top ten take about 3%. Sequenced sample: whole blood. These receptors all come from an adult who was a healthcare worker with PCR-confirmed SARS-CoV-2 infection or an uninfected control (not recorded which).

The V and J genes are TRBV29-1 and TRBJ2-7, with 11 bases aligning to TRBD1. J lost 5 bases, V lost 4 bases, and 7 bases had no gene match. Germline values: CDR1 SQVTM, CDR2 ANQGSEA. The CDR3 length is 14 residues. CDR3 amino acids: CSVATGQGADEQYF. CDR3 DNA: TGCAGCGTTGCTACCGGACAGGGGGCCGACGAGCAGTACTTC.

The table lists this clonotype with a few counts. This chain joins TRBV3-2 and TRBJ2-2; the table's D call of TRBD1 was not tested on the DNA. TRBV3-2 is labeled a pseudogene. This CDR3 has 18 residues. CDR3 region: CASSQDGRGAANTGELFF. The CDR3 DNA reads TGTGCCAGCAGCCAAGATGGGCGAGGGGCTGCGAACACCGGGGAGCTGTTTTTT.

Many counts were recorded for this clonotype. The chain has TRBV5-5 and TRBJ1-1; D is unresolved. CDR1 is SGHKS, CDR2 YYEKEE, per germline (reference sequence). Deletions cut 1 base from V and 10 bases from J, with 17 bases between. The CDR3 runs 14 residues. DNA for the CDR3: TGTGCCAGCAGCTTGTCTCCATTAAGGGATGGAGCTTTCTTT. This codes for CASSLSPLRDGAFF.

This clonotype has just a few counts. The chain joins TRBV27 to TRBJ2-5, with TRBD2 matching over 8 bases. This CDR3 spans 15 amino acids. After removal of 7 bases from V and 2 bases from J, the junction contained 9 bases not matched to a gene. The V gene's germline CDR1 is MNHEY and CDR2 SMNVEV (reference sequence). This CDR3 reads CASTPGSGAQETQYF. In DNA form, the CDR3 reads TGTGCCAGCACACCGGGTAGCGGGGCTCAAGAGACCCAGTACTTC.

The J gene is TRBJ1-1, the V gene TRBV19, with D perhaps TRBD1 (6 bases). Trimming cost V 5 bases and J 5 bases, with 12 bases left between them. CDR1 LNHDA and CDR2 SQIVND come from the germline V gene (reference sequence). The CDR3 has 13 amino acids. CDR3 in amino acids: CASSWTVSTEAFF. The CDR3 DNA reads as TGTGCCAGTAGTTGGACAGTTTCTACTGAAGCTTTCTTT.

V is TRBV7-6 and J is TRBJ1-1, with D hard to call. CDR3 length: 15 amino acids. Germline assignment: CDR1 SGHVS and CDR2 FNYEAQ. Trimming took off 4 bases at V and 1 base at J, with 13 bases between the two ends. The CDR3 sequence is CASSSPGKKNTEAFF. In DNA form, the CDR3 reads TGTGCCAGCAGCTCGCCGGGCAAGAAGAACACTGAAGCTTTCTTT.

CDR3 protein: CASSPGQRAGELFF. In DNA form, the CDR3 reads TGTGCCAGCTCTCCGGGACAGAGGGCCGGGGAGCTGTTTTTT. The chain uses TRBV27 and TRBJ2-2; 7 bases map to TRBD1. The CDR3 has 14 residues. Germline V CDR1 and CDR2: MNHEY, SMNVEV (reference sequence). Germline trimming cut 8 bases from V and 6 bases from J; bases unmatched to any gene: 9.

This chain joins TRBV5-1 and TRBJ2-2; 8 bases are a match to TRBD2. V dropped 0 bases and J dropped 0; count of bases not matched to a gene: 1. The CDR3 spans 16 residues. Germline CDR1 SGHRS, CDR2 YFSETQ. The CDR3 nucleotides are TGCGCCAGCAGCTTGGAGCGGGGGCCGAACACCGGGGAGCTGTTTTTT. Protein sequence: CASSLERGPNTGELFF.

The rearrangement joins TRBV4-1 to TRBJ1-3; no firm D call. Germline CDR1 is MGHRA and CDR2 is YSYEKL. V was trimmed by 0 bases and J by 1 base, leaving 13 bases between them. This CDR3 has 17 residues. The CDR3 protein is CASSQDAGPLSGNTIYF. CDR3 sequence (DNA): TGCGCCAGCAGCCAAGATGCCGGGCCTTTATCTGGAAACACCATATATTTT.

There are a few counts of this clonotype. This chain joins TRBV6-6 and TRBJ2-7; weak D call: TRBD1 (6 bases). Looked up from germline, CDR1 is MNHNY and CDR2 is SVGAGI (reference sequence). With 6 bases removed from V and 0 bases from J, the gap between germline ends came to 15 bases. The CDR3 contains 15 residues. CDR3 sequence: CASRRTALSSYEQYF. The CDR3 nucleotides read TGTGCCAGCAGAAGGACAGCCCTAAGCTCCTACGAGCAGTACTTC.

In this sample, this clonotype turned up a few times. The V call is TRBV20-1, the J call TRBJ1-5; D is uncertain. Germline V gene lookup returns CDR1 DFQATT and CDR2 SNEGSKA (reference sequence). This CDR3 contains 14 residues. Deletions cut 3 bases from V and 2 bases from J, with 11 bases between. Written as DNA, the CDR3 is TGCAGTGCTAGCCAAGGACGCGGCAATCAGCCCCAGCATTTT. Amino acid sequence: CSASQGRGNQPQHF.

This clonotype was found a few times. This rearrangement joins TRBV5-1 to TRBJ1-5, with a possible D match to TRBD1 (5 bases). V was pared by 4 bases and J by 5 bases, with 16 bases between. Germline CDR1 reads SGHRS; CDR2 reads YFSETQ. The CDR3 contains 15 residues. The CDR3 spells CASSPVGGDYQPQHF. CDR3 coding DNA: TGCGCCAGCAGCCCGGTGGGAGGGGACTATCAGCCCCAGCATTTT.

There are a few counts of this clonotype. The chain has TRBV27 and TRBJ2-7; the D call may be TRBD1 or TRBD2 (6 bases each). Trimming shortened V by 5 bases and J by 3 bases, and 17 bases separated the two germline ends. CDR1 is MNHEY, CDR2 SMNVEV, per germline (reference sequence). CDR3 length: 15 amino acids. The CDR3 DNA reads TGTGCCAGCAGTAGAGGGGGGCAGGGAAACTACGAGCAGTACTTC. Residues: CASSRGGQGNYEQYF.

This clonotype has only a few counts. The V gene is TRBV4-1, the J gene TRBJ1-2; D may be TRBD1 (6 bases). The CDR3 sequence is 20 residues long. CDR1 is MGHRA, CDR2 YSYEKL, per germline. Trimming cost V 0 bases and J 8 bases, with 31 bases left between them. The CDR3 bases are TGCGCCAGCAGCCAAGATCGATTTGAGGGGACCCGGGGACACCTGCAGGGCTACACCTTC. Its translation: CASSQDRFEGTRGHLQGYTF.

This rearrangement joins TRBV7-9 to TRBJ1-4, with a tentative D call TRBD1 (6 bases). The CDR3 is 14 residues long. V was pared by 3 bases and J by 8 bases, with 13 bases between. CDR1 SEHNR and CDR2 FQNEAQ come from the germline V gene (reference sequence). The CDR3 reads CASSFLSGEEKLFF. DNA of the CDR3: TGTGCCAGCAGCTTTTTGTCAGGGGAGGAAAAACTGTTTTTT. Based on the CDR3 plus reference TRBV7-9 and TRBJ1-4, the full variable domain is DTGVSQNPRHKITKRGQNVTFRCDPISEHNRLYWYRQTLGQGPEFLTYFQNEAQLEKSRLLSDRFSAERPKGSFSTLEIQRTEQGDSAMYLCASSFLSGEEKLFFGSGTQLSVL.